This TCR beta chain is drawn from a study of blood T cells in healthy people across ages. Overall study context: When template switching was applied, about one barcoded beta molecule was captured per two T cells.

Using a J-beta primer mix together with a sample-barcoded 5' primer, a second PCR was run for 7 to 11 cycles. Each CDR3 protein is one row after TCRdb ran MiXCR on the 5' RACE reads. The sample contains some 1.4 million distinct CDR3 sequences, 42% of which appear only once. A word on this clonotype: What it recognizes is unknown.

Study-wide findings and caveats: Donor CMV status, an unknown factor, possibly confounded changes in expanded clonotypes.

This clonotype was sampled from a young woman in good health. Sequenced material: blood.

The CDR3: CASQPGSHTEAFF. In nucleotides, the CDR3 is TGTGCCAGCCAGCCGGGGAGCCACACTGAAGCTTTCTTT. The gene calls are TRBV6-5 and TRBJ1-1; no clear D. The V end lost 8 bases, the J end lost 3 bases, and 13 bases lay between the germline ends. From germline, CDR1 is MNHEY and CDR2 SVGAGI. The CDR3 covers 13 residues.